These 7 T cell receptor beta chains were all obtained from the same sample, sequenced in a study of T-cell reconstitution after alpha-beta-depleted transplantation in children. Preparing the TCRbeta library involved the use of unique molecular identifiers. Each CDR3 protein gets one entry after TCRdb re-called the PCR reads with MiXCR. Here the sample spans 500,000 to 750,000 distinct CDR3 sequences, roughly 13% being singletons. The sample was PBMCs, mostly from graft donor cells, taken 360 days after TCRalphabeta/CD19-depleted stem cell transplant. These receptors were obtained from a male patient under 18 who had a stem cell transplant for acute myeloid leukemia, so the T cells may come from the graft donor.

This clonotype has ten or more counts. The chain combines TRBV6-2 or TRBV6-3 with TRBJ2-1; either TRBD1 or TRBD2 may supply D (6 bases each). The CDR3 sequence is 16 residues long. Per germline, CDR1 MNHEY and CDR2 SVGEGT. V was trimmed by 1 base and J by 5 bases, leaving 15 bases between them. Written as DNA, the CDR3 is TGTGCCAGCAGTTACTTAGGGCTGGGGGGCGACAATGAGCAGTTCTTC. It yields the protein CASSYLGLGGDNEQFF.

V and J are TRBV28 and TRBJ2-7; a possible D gene is TRBD1 (6 bases). The CDR3 totals 15 residues. Germline V gene data show CDR1 as MDHEN and CDR2 as SYDVKM. V was pared by 2 bases and J by 4 bases, with 15 bases between. CDR3 sequence: CASSLPYGQSYEQYF. Here the CDR3 DNA reads TGTGCCAGCAGTTTACCTTACGGACAGTCTTACGAGCAGTACTTC.

The table lists this clonotype with a few counts. The chain employs TRBV2 and TRBJ2-1, with 9 bases that match TRBD1. J gave up 7 bases and V 6 bases, and 13 bases lay outside the gene matches. The CDR3 is 16 amino acids. Germline V gene sequence: CDR1 SNHLY, CDR2 FYNNEI. The CDR3 loop reads CASRSFRDRVRNEQFF. The CDR3 nucleotides read TGTGCCAGCAGGTCCTTCCGGGACAGGGTGCGGAATGAGCAGTTCTTC.

This clonotype was seen just once. The chain is built from TRBV5-1 and TRBJ1-2; a weak D match, TRBD1 (5 bases). Germline CDR1 SGHRS, CDR2 YFSETQ. This CDR3 contains 12 residues. Trimming removed 7 bases at V and 3 bases at J, with 10 bases between. CDR3 coding DNA: TGCGCCAGCGGGACGGGCCACTATGGCTACACCTTC. Its translation: CASGTGHYGYTF.

Concerning this clonotype itself: An end of the junction does not agree with germline; a read error may underlie this. This chain uses TRBV7-7 with TRBJ2-3; D may be TRBD1 or TRBD2 (5 bases each). There are 16 residues in the CDR3. Per the germline V gene, CDR1 is SSHAT and CDR2 is FNYEAQ (reference sequence). The CDR3 DNA is TGTGCTAGCAGCTCCCTATCAGGGAGTGGGTCGGATACGCAGTATTTT. It specifies CASSSLSGSGSDTQYF.

This chain connects TRBV5-1 to TRBJ2-3; TRBD1 matches 7 bases. The germline V gene has CDR1 SGHRS and CDR2 YFSETQ. There are 15 residues in the CDR3. V shed 2 bases, J shed 2 bases, and the junction held 5 bases outside the gene matches. The CDR3 DNA sequence: TGCGCCAGCAGCTTACCTACAGGGGACACAGATACGCAGTATTTT. Its protein product is CASSLPTGDTDTQYF.

This clonotype has only a few counts. The chain is built from TRBV4-3 and TRBJ2-1; 7 bases map to TRBD2. The V segment lost 1 base and the J segment 2 bases; nucleotides outside the gene matches: 5. The CDR3 loop spans 16 amino acids. The germline V gene has CDR1 LGHNA and CDR2 YSLEER. DNA of the CDR3: TGCGCCAGCAGCCAAGGGGGCGGGAGTGCCTACAATGAGCAGTTCTTC. Translating gives CASSQGGGSAYNEQFF.